The next 2 T cell receptor beta chains were all read from a single sample in a study of vaccination effects on CD4 cells after COVID-19. Which antigens these TCRs recognize remains unknown. Sequencing followed a ViraFEST assay step that expanded antigen-specific CD4+ T cells with viral peptide pools. Cultured cells yielded isolated CD4+ T cells after 10 to 11 days. The person's infection with SARS-CoV-2, confirmed by PCR, took place between March and December 2020. Sequencing was performed with immunoSEQ multiplex PCR; in TCRdb, only in-frame clones are kept and a portion is missing. The data contain roughly 25,000 clones, roughly 74% of them singletons. The material was CD4+ T cells from PBMCs cultured with HCoV-NL63 spike peptides, obtained before COVID-19 vaccination. All receptors come from a human donor who had a prior SARS-CoV-2 infection.

In this sample, this clone turned up a few times. This chain uses TRBV7-3 with TRBJ2-2; 12 bases fit TRBD2. Germline-derived CDR1 and CDR2 are SGHTA and FQGTGA. This CDR3 region has 16 residues. The V segment lost 5 bases and the J segment 2 bases; nucleotides outside the gene matches: 3. The CDR3 sequence is CASSKLAGGNTGELFF. The CDR3 DNA is TGTGCCAGCAGCAAACTAGCGGGAGGTAACACCGGGGAGCTGTTTTTT.

This sequence joins TRBV7-8 and TRBJ1-2, with D possibly matching TRBD1 (5 bases). The V and J ends lost 5 bases and 7 bases respectively, with 23 bases between them. Germline V gene lookup returns CDR1 SGHVS and CDR2 FQNEAQ. This CDR3 spans 16 amino acids. The DNA of the CDR3 is TGTGCCAGCAGCCCAGTCGGGGCAGGGAGCTTTGCTGGCTACACCTTC. This codes for CASSPVGAGSFAGYTF. Together with reference TRBV7-8 and TRBJ1-2, the CDR3 gives the full variable domain: GAGVSQSPRYKVAKRGQDVALRCDPISGHVSLFWYQQALGQGPEFLTYFQNEAQLDKSGLPSDRFFAERPEGSVSTLKIQRTQQEDSAVYLCASSPVGAGSFAGYTFGSGTRLTVV.